The present T cell receptor (beta chain) was sequenced within a study of blood T cell repertoires in COVID-19. Study details: Acute and convalescent COVID-19 samples came from the United States, Italy and Spain. PBMCs, B-cell-depleted T cells, or T cells were the source of the cDNA or gDNA that made up the material.

Authors' analysis steps: Nucleated cell number was recorded as an estimate derived from reference gene primer amplification. Using immunoSEQ multiplex PCR, the repertoire was profiled, and TCRdb retains in-frame clones only, with some absent. The V and J calls and the clone size are those of that table, but D and trimming were determined from the DNA. The data contain some 100,000 clones, more than 65% of them seen just once; the ten biggest clones take up less than 35%. This CDR3 region has 21 residues. CDR1 is KGHSH and CDR2 is LQKENI in the germline V gene. Trimming removed 5 bases at V and 3 bases at J, with 32 bases between.

The specimen was peripheral blood. The V call is TRBV18, the J call TRBJ2-1; possibly TRBD2 for D (10 bases). This sequence originates from a man aged 65 to 79 with active or convalescent COVID-19. The CDR3 sequence: CASSDRRDRDYGTSVYNEQFF. The CDR3 bases are TGTGCCAGCTCAGATCGTAGGGACAGGGATTATGGGACTAGCGTCTACAATGAGCAGTTCTTC.